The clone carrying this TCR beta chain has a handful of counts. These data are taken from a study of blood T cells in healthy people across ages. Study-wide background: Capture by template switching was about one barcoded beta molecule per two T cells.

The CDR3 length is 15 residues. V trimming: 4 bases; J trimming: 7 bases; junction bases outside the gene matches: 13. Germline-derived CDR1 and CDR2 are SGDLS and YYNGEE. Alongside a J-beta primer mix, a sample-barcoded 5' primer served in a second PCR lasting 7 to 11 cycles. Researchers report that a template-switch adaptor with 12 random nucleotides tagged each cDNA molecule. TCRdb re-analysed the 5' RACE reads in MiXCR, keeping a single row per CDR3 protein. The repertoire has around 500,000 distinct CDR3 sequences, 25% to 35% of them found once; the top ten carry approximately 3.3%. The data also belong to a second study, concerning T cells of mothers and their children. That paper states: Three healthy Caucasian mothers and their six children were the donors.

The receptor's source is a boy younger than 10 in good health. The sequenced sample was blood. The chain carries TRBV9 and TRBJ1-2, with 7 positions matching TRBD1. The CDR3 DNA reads TGTGCCAGCAGCCCATGGAACTCAGGGGGGCTTGGCTACACCTTC. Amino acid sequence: CASSPWNSGGLGYTF.